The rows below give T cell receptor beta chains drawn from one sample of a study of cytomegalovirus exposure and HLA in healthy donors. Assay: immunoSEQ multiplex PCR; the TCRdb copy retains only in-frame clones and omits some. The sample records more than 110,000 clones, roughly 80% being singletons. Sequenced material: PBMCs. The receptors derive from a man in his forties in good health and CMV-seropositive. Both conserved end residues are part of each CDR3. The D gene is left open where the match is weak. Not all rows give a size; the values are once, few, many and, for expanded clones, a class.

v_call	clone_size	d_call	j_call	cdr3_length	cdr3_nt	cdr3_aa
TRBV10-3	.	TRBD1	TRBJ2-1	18	TGTGCCATCAGTGAGTCGACAGGGGGGACGAGCTCCTACAATGAGCAGTTCTTC	CAISESTGGTSSYNEQFF
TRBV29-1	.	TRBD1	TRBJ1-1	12	TGCAGCGTGGGCGGGACAGCCCCTGAAGCTTTCTTT	CSVGGTAPEAFF
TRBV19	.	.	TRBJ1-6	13	TGTGCCAGTATGAACCGAGGGAATTCACCCCTCCACTTT	CASMNRGNSPLHF
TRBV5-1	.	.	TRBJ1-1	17	TGCGCCAGCAGCCCCGGGACAAGTTTTCGTCGTGACACTGAAGCTTTCTTT	CASSPGTSFRRDTEAFF
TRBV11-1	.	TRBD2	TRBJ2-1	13	TGTGCCAGCATGCTAGCGGGAGTTAATGAGCAGTTCTTC	CASMLAGVNEQFF
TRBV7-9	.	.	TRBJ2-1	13	TGTGCCAGCAGCTCGGACTGGGTAGGCGAGCAGTTCTTC	CASSSDWVGEQFF
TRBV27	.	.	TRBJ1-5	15	TGTGCCAGCAGTCAGGGGCTCGGGGATTATCAGCCCCAGCATTTT	CASSQGLGDYQPQHF
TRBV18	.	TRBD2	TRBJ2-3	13	TGTGCCAGCTCAGGCGGGAGGGAAGATACGCAGTATTTT	CASSGGREDTQYF
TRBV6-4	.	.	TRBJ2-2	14	TGTGCCAGCAGTGACCAGGGAGGAGCCGGGGAGCTGTTTTTT	CASSDQGGAGELFF
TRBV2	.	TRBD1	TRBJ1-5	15	TGTGCCAGCAGGGACTGGACAGGCCCCAATCAGCCCCAGCATTTT	CASRDWTGPNQPQHF
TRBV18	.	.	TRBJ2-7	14	TGTGCCAGCTCACCACCGGGGGCTCGCTACGAGCAGTACTTC	CASSPPGARYEQYF
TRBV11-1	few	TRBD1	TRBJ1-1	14	TGTGCCAGCAGCTTAGCGGTCGCGACAGGGCTTTCTTTCTTT	CASSLAVATGLSFF
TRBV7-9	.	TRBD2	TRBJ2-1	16	TGTGCCAGCAGCTTACTCCCTAGCGGGGGGTACAATGAGCAGTTCTTC	CASSLLPSGGYNEQFF
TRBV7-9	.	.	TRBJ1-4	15	TGTGCCAGCAGCTTACTGGACACCGGTAATGAAAAACTGTTTTTT	CASSLLDTGNEKLFF
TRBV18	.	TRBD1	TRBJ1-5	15	TGTGCCAGCTCGAACGACGGTCAGGGGGCCCAGCCCCAGCATTTT	CASSNDGQGAQPQHF
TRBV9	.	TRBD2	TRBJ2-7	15	TGTGCCAGCAGCGCTTTTAGCGGGGACTCCTACGAGCAGTACTTC	CASSAFSGDSYEQYF
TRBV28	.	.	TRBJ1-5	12	TGTGCCAGCAGTTTACAGCGACAGCCCCAGCATTTT	CASSLQRQPQHF
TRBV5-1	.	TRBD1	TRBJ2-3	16	TGCGCCAGCAGCTCAACCGGGACAGCGCTGGTGGATACGCAGTATTTT	CASSSTGTALVDTQYF
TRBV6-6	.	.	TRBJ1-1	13	TGTGCCAGCAGCAAAGCCGAGGCCACTGAAGCTTTCTTT	CASSKAEATEAFF
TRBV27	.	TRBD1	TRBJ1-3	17	TGTGCCAGCAGTTCCGGACAGGGGGCTTTTGTGGGAAACACCATATATTTT	CASSSGQGAFVGNTIYF
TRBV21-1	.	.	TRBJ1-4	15	TGTGCCAGCAGCAGCGGGAGGTCAACTAATGAAAAACTGTTTTTT	CASSSGRSTNEKLFF
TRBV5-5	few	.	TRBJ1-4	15	TGTGCCAGCAGCCCCAGGCGGGGAACTAATGAAAAACTGTTTTTT	CASSPRRGTNEKLFF
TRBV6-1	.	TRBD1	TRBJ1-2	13	TGTGCCAGCAGTGCTACGACAGGGCTTGGCTACACCTTC	CASSATTGLGYTF